The 8 T cell receptor beta chains presented below share a single source sample, sequenced in a study of T cells in Graves' hyperthyroidism and ophthalmopathy. Researchers took RNA transcripts and amplified the TCR beta CDR3 regions from them. The HTBI set primed first-round TCR CDR3 RT-PCR. One entry per CDR3 protein, called by TCRdb with MiXCR from the multiplex PCR reads. Altogether approximately 420,000 distinct CDR3 sequences are present, approximately 15% being singletons, with the ten largest covering approximately 32%. Material for sequencing was blood. These receptors came from a woman aged 25 to 45 with Graves' hyperthyroidism.

This clonotype was seen just once. This rearrangement joins TRBV28 to TRBJ1-5, with 7 bases matching TRBD1. The length of the CDR3 is 15 residues. Germline V gene lookup returns CDR1 MDHEN and CDR2 SYDVKM. V lost 8 bases, J lost 2 bases, and 9 bases stayed unmatched. The CDR3 sequence: CASQGQVFGNQPQHF. CDR3 coding DNA: TGTGCCAGCCAAGGACAGGTGTTTGGCAATCAGCCCCAGCATTTT.

The DNA for the CDR3 is TGTGCCAGCAGCGTAACCGGGACAGGGTTCACCGGGGAGCTGTTTTTT. This codes for CASSVTGTGFTGELFF. The J gene is TRBJ2-2, the V gene TRBV7-2; 9 bases are shared with TRBD1. Losses at the gene ends were 5 bases for V and 4 bases for J; bases not matched to a gene: 8. Germline CDR1 SGHTA, CDR2 FQGNSA. This CDR3 has 16 amino acids. Combining the CDR3 with reference TRBV7-2 and TRBJ2-2 gives the whole variable domain GAGVSQSPSNKVTEKGKDVELRCDPISGHTALYWYRQSLGQGLEFLIYFQGNSAPDKSGLPSDRFSAERTGGSVSTLTIQRTQQEDSAVYLCASSVTGTGFTGELFFGEGSRLTVL.

This clonotype was detected many times. The J gene is TRBJ2-7, the V gene TRBV28; 10 bases align to TRBD2. Trimming removed 5 bases from V and 2 bases from J; junction bases left unmatched: 9. The CDR3 length is 16 residues. CDR1 is MDHEN and CDR2 is SYDVKM in the germline V gene. CDR3 DNA sequence: TGTGCCAGCAGTCCACAAGGGACTAGCGTCACCTACGAGCAGTACTTC. It is translated as CASSPQGTSVTYEQYF.

This clonotype has only a few counts. V and J are TRBV6-1 and TRBJ1-5; no clear D. The V gene's germline CDR1 is MNHNS and CDR2 SASEGT. V lost 4 bases and J 2 bases, leaving 6 bases between the germline ends. This CDR3 has 13 amino acids. The DNA of the CDR3 is TGTGCCAGCAGTGGATTGCGCAATCAGCCCCAGCATTTT. Translated: CASSGLRNQPQHF.

The chain recombines TRBV20-1 with TRBJ1-3; no reliable D call. The CDR3 sequence is 14 residues long. V lost 6 bases, J lost 2 bases, and 14 bases lay in between. Looked up from germline, CDR1 is DFQATT and CDR2 is SNEGSKA (reference sequence). CDR3: CSAPDGEAGNTIYF. DNA of the CDR3: TGCAGTGCCCCTGACGGGGAAGCTGGAAACACCATATATTTT.

This clonotype was detected a few times. The J gene is TRBJ2-2, the V gene TRBV20-1; 7 nucleotides line up with TRBD2. Germline-derived CDR1 and CDR2 are DFQATT and SNEGSKA (reference sequence). CDR3 size: 13 residues. DNA of the CDR3: TGCAGCCCCCGGGGGGTTGGAACCGGGGAGCTGTTTTTT. Amino acids: CSPRGVGTGELFF.

The chain combines TRBV7-2 with TRBJ2-7; 7 nucleotides match TRBD2. V shed 1 base and J 0 bases; nucleotides not matched to a gene: 9. This CDR3 has 17 residues. CDR1 is SGHTA, CDR2 FQGNSA, per germline. The CDR3 sequence is CASSLGLAAKISYEQYF. The CDR3 DNA reads TGTGCCAGCAGCTTAGGCCTAGCGGCAAAAATCTCCTACGAGCAGTACTTC. The whole variable domain, filled in from reference TRBV7-2 and TRBJ2-7, reads GAGVSQSPSNKVTEKGKDVELRCDPISGHTALYWYRQSLGQGLEFLIYFQGNSAPDKSGLPSDRFSAERTGGSVSTLTIQRTQQEDSAVYLCASSLGLAAKISYEQYFGPGTRLTVT.

The chain carries TRBV12-3 or TRBV12-4 and TRBJ2-2, with 12 positions matching TRBD2. The CDR3 totals 23 residues. The V segment lost 7 bases and the J segment 5 bases; nucleotides outside the gene matches: 29. CDR3 amino acids: CASTPWGPGVLASGRALTGELFF. CDR3 DNA: TGTGCCAGCACCCCCTGGGGCCCCGGAGTGTTGGCTAGCGGGAGGGCTTTGACCGGGGAGCTGTTTTTT.